This T cell receptor (beta chain) was sequenced during a study of blood T cell repertoires in COVID-19 (dated by TCRdb to 2018 to 2021). Regarding the complete study: Samples from collaborators originated in the United States, Italy and Spain and spanned both the acute and convalescent phases of COVID-19. The prospective study material was composed of cDNA or gDNA derived from T cells, B-cell-depleted T cells, or PBMCs. Subjects who had been exposed to COVID-19, were actively infected with it, or had recovered from it provided the deeply sampled blood TCRbeta repertoires that made up the dataset. The repertoires were released in a freely available public database intended as a resource for research on the immune response to SARS-CoV-2. The samples were drawn from two sources: the first 160 participants of the ongoing ImmuneRACE study, and 1,254 subjects contributed by 6 global collaborators. The sample metadata nearly always contained a de-identified subject ID, COVID-19 status, age in years and sex. Where available, HLA class I and class II types were obtained from metadata supplied by the sample provider rather than from assay-based typing.

Each collaborating institution followed its own protocols to collect whole blood in K2EDTA tubes. For TCRbeta analysis, collaborator samples were shipped as frozen whole blood, as isolated PBMCs, or as DNA extracted from either sample type. Study-level results and caveats: Clinical and demographic metadata were provided uncurated, with the amount varying by source and participant.

From its cysteine to its phenylalanine, the CDR3 spans 15 amino acids. Only CDR3 DNA is held: 45 bases, read in frame from base 1. The germline V gene gives CDR1 as MDHEN and CDR2 as SYDVKM. V and J lose 2 bases and 5 bases, and a span of 15 bases separates them. For this clone: The clone's antigen remains unknown. The record has no base qualities; no much larger clone is one base away.

TCRbeta CDR3 regions were amplified from genomic DNA by means of the immunoSEQ Assay, a bias-controlled multiplex PCR. The study's own analysis went as follows. The number of nucleated cells in each sample was estimated from the amplification of reference gene primers within the assay. Sequence reads were collapsed and filtered to measure the absolute abundance of every unique TCRbeta CDR3 rearrangement. For each sample, productive Simpson clonality was calculated as the square root of Simpson's diversity index across productive rearrangements. TCRdb retrieved this table from immuneACCESS and kept in-frame rearrangements only. Not all clones are present; in checked studies, unresolved V genes account for under half, and no reason is known for the remainder. Clonal size and the V and J genes are those of that table, whereas D and trimming came from the DNA. This sample comprises about 69,000 clones, roughly three quarters of them detected only once. The biggest ten clones account for roughly 48% of the sample.

The sequencing sample was made of peripheral blood. The TCR sequence derives from a human donor in a cohort sampled during active COVID-19. This chain joins TRBV28 to TRBJ1-1, and possibly TRBD1, on 6 matching bases. The base sequence is TGTGCCAGCAGTTTAACGGGGGGCGAGAAGACTGAAGCTTTCTTT. Translation gives CASSLTGGEKTEAFF.